The clone carrying this TCR beta chain turned up a few times. Its matching antigen is unknown. TCRdb ran MiXCR on the RT-PCR reads and lists one entry per CDR3 protein. Among 600,000 to 850,000 distinct CDR3 sequences listed, around 13% were seen once. This sample stems from a study of response to subunit inactivated influenza vaccine. Study observations and caveats: Each seasonal influenza vaccination recruits few new T cells, the authors suggested.

Germline CDR1 MNHEY, CDR2 SMNVEV (reference sequence). With V trimmed by 5 bases and J by 0 bases, 7 bases remained unmatched. The CDR3 totals 17 residues. This TCR derives from a man between 50 and 59 years old who received an inactivated influenza vaccine. This rearrangement joins TRBV27 to TRBJ2-6; 7 positions match TRBD1. The specimen comprised PBMCs from blood, sampled 14 to 15 days before vaccination. The CDR3 DNA reads TGTGCCAGCAGTCCAACCGGACAGGCCTCTGGGGCCAACGTCCTGACTTTC. This translates into CASSPTGQASGANVLTF. The complete variable domain, with remaining parts taken from reference TRBV27 and TRBJ2-6, reads EAQVTQNPRYLITVTGKKLTVTCSQNMNHEYMSWYRQDPGLGLRQIYYSMNVEVTDKGDVPEGYKVSRKEKRNFPLILESPSPNQTSLYFCASSPTGQASGANVLTFGAGSRLTVL.